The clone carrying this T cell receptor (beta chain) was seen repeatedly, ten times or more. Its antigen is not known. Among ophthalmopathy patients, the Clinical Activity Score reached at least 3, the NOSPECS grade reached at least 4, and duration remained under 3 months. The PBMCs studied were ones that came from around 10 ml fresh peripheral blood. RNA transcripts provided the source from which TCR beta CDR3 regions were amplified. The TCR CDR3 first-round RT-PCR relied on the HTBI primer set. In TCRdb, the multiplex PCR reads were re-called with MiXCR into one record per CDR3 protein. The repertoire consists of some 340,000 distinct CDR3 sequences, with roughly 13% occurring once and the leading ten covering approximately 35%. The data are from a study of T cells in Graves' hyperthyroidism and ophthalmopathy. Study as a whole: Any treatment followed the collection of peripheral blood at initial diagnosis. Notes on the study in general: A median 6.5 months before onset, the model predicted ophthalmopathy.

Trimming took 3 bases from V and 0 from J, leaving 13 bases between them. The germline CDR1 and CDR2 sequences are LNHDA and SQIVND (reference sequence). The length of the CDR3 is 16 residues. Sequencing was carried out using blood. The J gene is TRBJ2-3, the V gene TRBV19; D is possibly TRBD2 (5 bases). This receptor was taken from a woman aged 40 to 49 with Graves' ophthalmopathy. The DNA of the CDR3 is TGTGCCAGTAGTATTGGACTCCCGGCCAGCACAGATACGCAGTATTTT. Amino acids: CASSIGLPASTDTQYF.